The clone carrying this TCR beta chain was observed a few times. Antigen unknown. Together with CD45RO+ cells, CCR7-negative CD45RA+ TemRA cells were included in CD8 memory. Researchers ran the assay at a deep level. TCRdb's table, derived via immunoSEQ multiplex PCR, lists solely in-frame clones and lacks some. The data contain under 85,000 clones, 60% to 65% of them seen just once; the ten biggest clones take up 51%. The data stem from a study of shared clonotypes between healthy human individuals. Study-wide background: The people who gave samples were a couple of women and three men aged 18 to 49.

Findings and caveats of the study: Across a handful of donors, naive CD4 shared around 5.3%, naive CD8 more than 3%, memory CD4 approximately 2.5%, memory CD8 0.4% to 0.5%.

The specimen was memory CD8+ T cells sorted from blood. As for subset: CD45RO+ cells pooled with CCR7-negative TemRA cells. This clonotype was sampled from a man aged 25 to 45 in good health.

The CDR3 region has the DNA TGCGCCAGCGGGGGGACGAGGAACACCGGGGAGCTGTTTTTT. The encoded protein is CASGGTRNTGELFF. J is TRBJ2-2 and V is TRBV10-2, with D perhaps matching TRBD2 (6 bases). V was clipped by 8 bases and J by 1 base, with 11 bases between them. The germline V gene has CDR1 WSHSY and CDR2 SAAADI. This CDR3 comprises 14 residues.